This record looks at one TCR beta chain sequence and its context. The sample belongs to a study of monozygotic twins with cystic fibrosis. TCRdb's copy holds only in-frame clones and misses some; the assay was immunoSEQ multiplex PCR. The repertoire holds about 36,000 clones, with about 80% as singletons. Germline-derived CDR1 and CDR2 are SGHTA and FQGNSA. The CDR3 consists of 16 residues. V lost 5 bases to trimming and J lost 10 bases; unmatched junction nucleotides: 18. The clonotype originates from a girl aged 2 to 10 with cystic fibrosis. The gene calls are TRBV7-2 and TRBJ1-1; 8 bases are a match to TRBD1. The sample consisted of blood. The CDR3 DNA reads TGTGCCAGCAGCCCCACCGGGACAGGTAACTTCGAGAGAGCTTTCTTT. It specifies CASSPTGTGNFERAFF.